These T cell receptor beta chains were read from a single sample in a study of OX40 agonist ivuxolimab in advanced cancers. Libraries were prepared by immunoSEQ multiplex PCR; TCRdb keeps only in-frame clonotypes and omits some of them. Here the sample spans 35,000 to 55,000 clones, 80% being singletons. The sequencing used CD4+ or CD8+ T cells sorted from blood, collected in a trial of the OX40 agonist ivuxolimab. These receptors were obtained from an adult with an advanced solid tumor such as melanoma, head and neck, liver or kidney cancer. CDR3s include the opening cysteine and the closing phenylalanine or tryptophan. A D gene is named only where the DNA matches it firmly. The size field is filled for only some rows; it gives once, few, many or a size class.

>NA|TRBV18|TRBJ2-3|NA
TGTGCCAGCTCACCAGTCCGGGACGGCTCGGGAAATACGCAGTATTTT
CASSPVRDGSGNTQYF
>NA|TRBV18|TRBJ2-7|TRBD2
TGTGCCAGTCACGTTGGGGGGGACTACGAGCAGTACTTC
CASHVGGDYEQYF
>few|TRBV10-3|TRBJ2-2|NA
TGTGCCATCAGTGGAGGGCCCGGGGAGCTGTTTTTT
CAISGGPGELFF
>NA|TRBV9|TRBJ2-5|TRBD1
TGTGCCAGTAGCGTACAGGGGGCAGGAGAGACCCAGTACTTC
CASSVQGAGETQYF
>NA|TRBV6-5|TRBJ2-3|NA
TGTGCCAGCAGGGAGGGGTTTATTAGCACAGATACGCAGTATTTT
CASREGFISTDTQYF
>NA|TRBV5-4|TRBJ2-2|NA
TGTGCCAGCAGCTCGACTAGGGAGAGGTTCACCGGGGAGCTGTTTTTT
CASSSTRERFTGELFF
>NA|TRBV5-1|TRBJ2-7|TRBD1
TGCGCCAGCAGCAGGGACAGGGGGCCCTACGAGCAGTACTTC
CASSRDRGPYEQYF
>NA|TRBV6-6|TRBJ1-4|NA
TGTGCCAGCAGTTACGGGCAGCATAATGAAAAACTGTTTTTT
CASSYGQHNEKLFF
>NA|TRBV19|TRBJ1-5|NA
TGTGCCAGTACCGAGTCCCCAGGAGCGAATCAGCCCCAGCATTTT
CASTESPGANQPQHF
>once|TRBV7-9|TRBJ2-2|NA
TGTGCCAGCAGCTTAGAGAACACCGGGGAGCTGTTTTTT
CASSLENTGELFF
>NA|TRBV27|TRBJ1-1|NA
TGTGCCAGCAGTAGTTTGAGGCAGGGGCGAGCTGAAGCTTTCTTT
CASSSLRQGRAEAFF
>once|TRBV6-5|TRBJ1-3|NA
TGTGCCAGCACCGACAGGCTTAACACCATATATTTT
CASTDRLNTIYF
>once|TRBV2|TRBJ2-4|TRBD2
TGTGCCAGCAGTGAAGGGCTAGCGGAGGGGAGAAACATTCAGTACTTC
CASSEGLAEGRNIQYF
>NA|TRBV5-1|TRBJ1-4|TRBD1
TGCGCCAGCAGCTTACAGGGGGTAGGGACTAATGAAAAACTGTTTTTT
CASSLQGVGTNEKLFF
>NA|TRBV19|TRBJ2-7|NA
TGTGCCAGTAGTAGGCAGCTTACCTACGAGCAGTACTTC
CASSRQLTYEQYF
>NA|TRBV2|TRBJ1-1|TRBD1
TGTGCCAGCAGTGGGGCAGGGGGCCGAACTGAAGCTTTCTTT
CASSGAGGRTEAFF
>NA|TRBV14|TRBJ2-1|NA
TGTGCCAGCAGCCTCGACTCCTACAATGAGCAGTTCTTC
CASSLDSYNEQFF
>NA|TRBV6-5|TRBJ1-1|NA
TGTGCCAGCATCCCACGGGCAGGGAATACTGAAGCTTTCTTT
CASIPRAGNTEAFF